Listed here is a single T cell receptor beta chain. Its antigen remains unknown. The table came from immunoSEQ multiplex PCR; TCRdb's copy has only in-frame clones and leaves some out. The sample lists around 16,000 clones, around 90% seen once, with 0.65% to 0.9% in the top ten. These data originate in a study of circulating and synovial CD4+ cells in juvenile arthritis. Overall study results and limits: Traditional Vbeta family usage analysis missed the pathogenic-like versus bulk difference.

V lost 2 bases and J 2 bases, leaving 7 bases between the germline ends. The CDR3 contains 13 residues. Germline lookup yields CDR1 SGHAT and CDR2 FQNNGV. Patients with active juvenile idiopathic arthritis donated these samples. The gene calls are TRBV11-2 and TRBJ2-7; the D is unclear. Input material: CD4+ T cells from blood. The TCR comes from a human donor with juvenile idiopathic arthritis. The CDR3 sequence is CASSLSSTYEQYF. The CDR3 bases are TGTGCCAGCAGCTTATCCAGTACCTACGAGCAGTACTTC. Based on the CDR3 plus reference TRBV11-2 and TRBJ2-7, the full variable domain is EAGVAQSPRYKIIEKRQSVAFWCNPISGHATLYWYQQILGQGPKLLIQFQNNGVVDDSQLPKDRFSAERLKGVDSTLKIQPAKLEDSAVYLCASSLSSTYEQYFGPGTRLTVT.